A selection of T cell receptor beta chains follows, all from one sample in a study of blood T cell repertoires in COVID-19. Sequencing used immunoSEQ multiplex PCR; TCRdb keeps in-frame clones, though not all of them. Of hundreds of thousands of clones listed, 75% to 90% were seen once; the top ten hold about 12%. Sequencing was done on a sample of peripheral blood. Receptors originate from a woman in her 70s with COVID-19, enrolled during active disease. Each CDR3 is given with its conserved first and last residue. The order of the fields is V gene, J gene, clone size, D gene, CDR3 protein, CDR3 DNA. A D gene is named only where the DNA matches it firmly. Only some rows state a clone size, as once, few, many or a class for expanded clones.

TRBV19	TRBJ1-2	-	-	CASSHTDGYTF	TGTGCCAGTAGCCACACAGATGGCTACACCTTC
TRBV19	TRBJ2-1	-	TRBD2	CASTRQSGAIYNEQFF	TGTGCCAGTACTCGCCAGAGCGGGGCGATCTACAATGAGCAGTTCTTC
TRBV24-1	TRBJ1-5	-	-	CATSDSGVGSNQPQHF	TGTGCCACCAGTGATTCAGGGGTGGGTAGCAATCAGCCCCAGCATTTT
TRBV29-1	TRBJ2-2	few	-	CSVVSVVGGELFF	TGCAGCGTTGTTTCTGTAGTCGGCGGGGAGCTGTTTTTT
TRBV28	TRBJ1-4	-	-	CASRRGGEEKLFF	TGTGCCAGCAGAAGAGGCGGCGAAGAAAAACTGTTTTTT
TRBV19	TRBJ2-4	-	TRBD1	CASSSRDRANIQYF	TGTGCCAGTAGTAGCCGGGACAGGGCGAACATTCAGTACTTC
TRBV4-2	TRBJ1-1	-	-	CASSQDRVNTEAFF	TGTGCCAGCAGCCAAGATCGGGTGAACACTGAAGCTTTCTTT
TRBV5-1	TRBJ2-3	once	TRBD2	CASSLRPGLAGGYASTDTQYF	TGCGCCAGCAGCTTGCGCCCCGGACTAGCGGGGGGGTATGCTAGCACAGATACGCAGTATTTT
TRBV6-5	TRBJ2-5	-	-	CASRTRTARETQYF	TGTGCCAGCAGAACCCGGACTGCTCGGGAGACCCAGTACTTC
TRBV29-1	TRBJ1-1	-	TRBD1	CSVGSTGGKGTEAFF	TGCAGCGTTGGTAGCACAGGGGGGAAGGGCACTGAAGCTTTCTTT
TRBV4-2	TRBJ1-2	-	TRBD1	CASSQAWDRAYGYTF	TGTGCCAGCAGCCAAGCATGGGACAGGGCCTATGGCTACACCTTC
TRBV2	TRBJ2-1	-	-	CASSVGGTNEQFF	TGTGCCAGCAGTGTCGGCGGGACCAATGAGCAGTTCTTC
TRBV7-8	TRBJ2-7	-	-	CASSMRMRVPIDYEQYF	TGTGCCAGCAGCATGAGGATGCGGGTCCCTATAGACTACGAGCAGTACTTC
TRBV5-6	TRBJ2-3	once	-	CASSWEADTQYF	TGTGCCAGCAGCTGGGAGGCAGATACGCAGTATTTT
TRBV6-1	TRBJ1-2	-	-	CASSDFSRGYTF	TGTGCCAGCAGTGACTTCAGTCGTGGCTACACCTTC
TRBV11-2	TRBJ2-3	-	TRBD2	CASSQSGLAGGVTDTQYF	TGTGCCAGCAGCCAATCGGGACTAGCGGGGGGGGTCACAGATACGCAGTATTTT
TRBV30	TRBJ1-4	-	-	CAWTHGEGPNEKLFF	TGTGCCTGGACACACGGGGAGGGTCCGAATGAAAAACTGTTTTTT
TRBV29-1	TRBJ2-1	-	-	CSVEVPIQRANEQFF	TGCAGCGTTGAAGTACCGATCCAGAGGGCCAATGAGCAGTTCTTC
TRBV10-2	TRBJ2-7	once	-	CASRDVSRDTEF	TGCGCCAGCAGGGACGTTTCGAGGGACACCGAGTTC
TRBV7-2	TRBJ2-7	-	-	CASSLGGHEQYF	TGTGCCAGCAGCTTGGGGGGGCACGAGCAGTACTTC
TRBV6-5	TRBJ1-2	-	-	CASTVGGNYGYTF	TGTGCCAGCACCGTGGGGGGAAACTATGGCTACACCTTC
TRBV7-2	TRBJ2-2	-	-	CASSPQARTGELFF	TGTGCCAGCAGCCCCCAGGCCCGCACCGGGGAGCTGTTTTTT